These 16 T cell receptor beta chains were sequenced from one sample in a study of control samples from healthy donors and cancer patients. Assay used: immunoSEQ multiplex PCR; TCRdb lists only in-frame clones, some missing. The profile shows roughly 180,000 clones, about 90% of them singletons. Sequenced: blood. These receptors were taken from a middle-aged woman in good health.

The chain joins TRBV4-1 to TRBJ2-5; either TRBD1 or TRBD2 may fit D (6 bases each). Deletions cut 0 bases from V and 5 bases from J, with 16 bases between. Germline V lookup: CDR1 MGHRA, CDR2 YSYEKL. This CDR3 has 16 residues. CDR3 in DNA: TGCGCCAGCAGCCAAGAGGTGGGGGGCTCAGAGGAGACCCAGTACTTC. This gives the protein CASSQEVGGSEETQYF.

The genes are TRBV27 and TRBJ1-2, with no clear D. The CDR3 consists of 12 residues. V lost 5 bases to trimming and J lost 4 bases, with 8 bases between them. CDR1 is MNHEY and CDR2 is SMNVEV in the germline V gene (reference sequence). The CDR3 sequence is CASSGSSYGYTF. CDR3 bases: TGTGCCAGCAGTGGATCGAGCTATGGCTACACCTTC.

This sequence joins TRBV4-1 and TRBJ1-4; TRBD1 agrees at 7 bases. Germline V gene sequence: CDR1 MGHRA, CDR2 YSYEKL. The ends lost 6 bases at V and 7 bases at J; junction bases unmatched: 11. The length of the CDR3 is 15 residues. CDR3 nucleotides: TGCGCCAGCAGTACCCGACAGGGTCTGGTTGAAAAACTGTTTTTT. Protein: CASSTRQGLVEKLFF.

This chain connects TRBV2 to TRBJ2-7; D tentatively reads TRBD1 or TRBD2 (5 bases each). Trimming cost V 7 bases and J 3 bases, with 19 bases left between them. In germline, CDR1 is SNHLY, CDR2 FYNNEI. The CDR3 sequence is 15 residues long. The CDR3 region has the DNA TGTGCCAGCATCTCTCCGGGGCAGGGAAACTACGAGCAGTACTTC. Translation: CASISPGQGNYEQYF.

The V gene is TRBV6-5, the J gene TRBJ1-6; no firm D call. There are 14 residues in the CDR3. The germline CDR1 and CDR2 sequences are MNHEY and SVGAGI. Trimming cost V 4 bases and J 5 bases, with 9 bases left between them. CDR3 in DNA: TGTGCCAGCAGTTTGACGGATCATAATTCACCCCTCCACTTT. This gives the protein CASSLTDHNSPLHF.

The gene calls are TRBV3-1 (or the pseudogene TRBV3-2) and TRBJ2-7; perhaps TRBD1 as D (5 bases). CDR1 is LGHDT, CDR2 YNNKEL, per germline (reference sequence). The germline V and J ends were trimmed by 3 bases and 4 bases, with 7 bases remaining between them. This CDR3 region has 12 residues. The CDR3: CASSHRGYEQYF. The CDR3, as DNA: TGTGCCAGCAGCCATAGGGGTTACGAGCAGTACTTC.

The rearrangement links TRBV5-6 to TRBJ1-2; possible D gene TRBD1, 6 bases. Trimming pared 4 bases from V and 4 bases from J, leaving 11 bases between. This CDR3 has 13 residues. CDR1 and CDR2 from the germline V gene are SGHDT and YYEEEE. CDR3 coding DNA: TGTGCCAGCAGCCGCGGGGGCGTCTATGGCTACACCTTC. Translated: CASSRGGVYGYTF. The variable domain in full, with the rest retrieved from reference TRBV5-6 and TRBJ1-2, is DAGVTQSPTHLIKTRGQQVTLRCSPKSGHDTVSWYQQALGQGPQFIFQYYEEEERQRGNFPDRFSGHQFPNYSSELNVNALLLGDSALYLCASSRGGVYGYTFGSGTRLTVV.

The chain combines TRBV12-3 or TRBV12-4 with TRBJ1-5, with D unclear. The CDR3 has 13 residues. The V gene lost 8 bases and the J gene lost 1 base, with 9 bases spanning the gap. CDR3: CASRGESNQPQHF. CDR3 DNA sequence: TGTGCCAGCCGCGGGGAAAGCAATCAGCCCCAGCATTTT.

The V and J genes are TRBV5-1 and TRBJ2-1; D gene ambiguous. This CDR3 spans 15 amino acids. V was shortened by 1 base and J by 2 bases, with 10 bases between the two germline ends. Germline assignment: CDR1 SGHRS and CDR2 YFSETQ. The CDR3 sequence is CASSLIGSTYNEQFF. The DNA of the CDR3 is TGCGCCAGCAGCTTGATCGGATCTACCTACAATGAGCAGTTCTTC.

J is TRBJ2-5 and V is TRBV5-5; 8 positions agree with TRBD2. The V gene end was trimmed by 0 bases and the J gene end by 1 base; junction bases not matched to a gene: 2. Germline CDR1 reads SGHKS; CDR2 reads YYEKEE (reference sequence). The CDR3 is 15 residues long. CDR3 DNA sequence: TGTGCCAGCAGCTTGGCGGGGGGGCCCCAAGAGACCCAGTACTTC. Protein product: CASSLAGGPQETQYF.

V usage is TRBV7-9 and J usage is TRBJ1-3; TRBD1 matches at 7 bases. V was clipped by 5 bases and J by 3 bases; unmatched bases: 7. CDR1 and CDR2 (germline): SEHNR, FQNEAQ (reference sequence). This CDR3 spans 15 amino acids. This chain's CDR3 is CASSPTGRFGNTIYF. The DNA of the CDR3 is TGTGCCAGCAGCCCGACAGGGAGGTTTGGAAACACCATATATTTT.

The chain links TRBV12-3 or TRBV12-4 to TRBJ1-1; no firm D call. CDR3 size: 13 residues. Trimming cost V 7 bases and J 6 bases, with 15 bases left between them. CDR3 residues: CASTPGFGAEAFF. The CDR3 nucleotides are TGTGCCAGCACCCCCGGCTTCGGGGCTGAAGCTTTCTTT.

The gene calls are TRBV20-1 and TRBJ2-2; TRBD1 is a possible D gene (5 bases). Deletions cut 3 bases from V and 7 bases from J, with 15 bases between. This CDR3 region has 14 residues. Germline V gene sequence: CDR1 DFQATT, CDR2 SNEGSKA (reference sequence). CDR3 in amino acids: CSASRWGEDGELFF. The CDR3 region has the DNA TGCAGTGCTAGTCGGTGGGGCGAGGACGGGGAGCTGTTTTTT.

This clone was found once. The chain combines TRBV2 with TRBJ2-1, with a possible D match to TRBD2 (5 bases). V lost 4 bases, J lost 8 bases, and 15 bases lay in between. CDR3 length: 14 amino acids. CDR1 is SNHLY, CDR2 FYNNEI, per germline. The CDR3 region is CASSVVRGNDEQFF. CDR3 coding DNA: TGTGCCAGCAGTGTTGTACGAGGGAACGATGAGCAGTTCTTC.

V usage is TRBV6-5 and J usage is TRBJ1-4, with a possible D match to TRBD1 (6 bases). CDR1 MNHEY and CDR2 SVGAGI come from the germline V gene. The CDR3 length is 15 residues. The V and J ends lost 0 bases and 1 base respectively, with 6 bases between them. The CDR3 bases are TGTGCCAGCAGTTACTCGACAGGAACTAATGAAAAACTGTTTTTT. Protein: CASSYSTGTNEKLFF.

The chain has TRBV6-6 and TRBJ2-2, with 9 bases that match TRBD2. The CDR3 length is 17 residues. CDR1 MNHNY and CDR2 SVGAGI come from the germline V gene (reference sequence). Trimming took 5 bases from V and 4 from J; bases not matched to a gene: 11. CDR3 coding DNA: TGTGCCAGCAGTCTTTTGCGGGGGGGCCCGGGCACCGGGGAGCTGTTTTTT. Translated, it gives CASSLLRGGPGTGELFF.